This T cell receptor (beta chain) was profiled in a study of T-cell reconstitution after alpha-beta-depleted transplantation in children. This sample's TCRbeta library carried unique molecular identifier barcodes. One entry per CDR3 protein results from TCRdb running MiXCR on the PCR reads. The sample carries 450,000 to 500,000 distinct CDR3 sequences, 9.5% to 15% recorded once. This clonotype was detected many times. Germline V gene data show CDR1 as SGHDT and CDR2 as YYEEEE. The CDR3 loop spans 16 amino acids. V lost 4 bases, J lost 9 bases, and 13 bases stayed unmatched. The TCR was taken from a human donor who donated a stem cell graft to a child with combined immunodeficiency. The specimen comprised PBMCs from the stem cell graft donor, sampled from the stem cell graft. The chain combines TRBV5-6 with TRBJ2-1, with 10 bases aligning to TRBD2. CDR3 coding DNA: TGTGCCAGCAGCATCCCTGGGGCTAGCGGGAGCGGTGAGCAGTTCTTC. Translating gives CASSIPGASGSGEQFF. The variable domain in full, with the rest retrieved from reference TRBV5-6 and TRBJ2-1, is DAGVTQSPTHLIKTRGQQVTLRCSPKSGHDTVSWYQQALGQGPQFIFQYYEEEERQRGNFPDRFSGHQFPNYSSELNVNALLLGDSALYLCASSIPGASGSGEQFFGPGTRLTVL.